The clone carrying this TCR beta chain showed up many times. As yet, its antigen is unknown. The data belong to a study of CD8 T cells in ankylosing spondylitis. Points from the study as a whole: Reports of some motif variants in reactive arthritis synovial fluid and blood predate this one. For ankylosing spondylitis blood, a TCR beta motif of seven to nine highly homologous variants appeared characteristic.

A quantitative 5'-RACE method, one with molecular barcodes, was used to make TCR beta libraries. TCRdb re-analysed the 5' RACE reads in MiXCR, keeping a single row per CDR3 protein. The table includes 100,000 to 150,000 distinct CDR3 sequences, about a tenth detected once. Germline V CDR1 and CDR2: SGHRS, YFSETQ. CDR3 length equals 19 residues. Trimming took 2 bases from V and 2 from J, leaving 22 bases between them. The receptor was isolated from a male donor with ankylosing spondylitis or in good health (not recorded which). The specimen sequenced was blood, either unsorted or a sorted T cell fraction (not recorded which). The V call is TRBV5-1, the J call TRBJ2-2; D could derive from TRBD1 or TRBD2 (5 bases each). This chain's CDR3 is CASSFSSRQPGTNTGELFF. CDR3 nucleotide sequence: TGCGCCAGCAGCTTTTCCTCACGACAGCCAGGGACCAACACCGGGGAGCTGTTTTTT.